The 18 T cell receptor beta chains reported below all come from one sample, sequenced in a study of cytomegalovirus exposure and HLA in healthy donors. The PCR ran on 60 Vbeta and 13 Jbeta primers. Only in-frame clones appear in the TCRdb table, and some are missing; sequencing was by immunoSEQ multiplex PCR. The sample gives about 82,000 clones, 70% to 85% of which show up once; approximately 9% is in the top ten. The specimen sequenced was PBMCs. The origin of the receptors is a man aged 35-49 years in good health and CMV-seropositive.

Notes on this clone: At the DNA level, this CDR3 is encoded by other sequences in the same sample as well. This sequence joins TRBV7-2 and TRBJ2-3; possibly TRBD2 for D (7 bases). This CDR3 has 15 amino acids. V lost 5 bases, J lost 1 base, and 13 bases lay in between. Germline lookup yields CDR1 SGHTA and CDR2 FQGNSA. CDR3 sequence reads: CASSLGGRGTDTQYF. The CDR3 DNA follows: TGTGCCAGCAGCCTCGGGGGGCGCGGCACAGATACGCAGTATTTT.

Only a few counts were recorded for this clone. The V call is TRBV28, the J call TRBJ2-7; TRBD2 agrees at 10 bases. The ends lost 5 bases at V and 5 bases at J; junction bases unmatched: 6. Germline V gives CDR1 MDHEN, CDR2 SYDVKM. The CDR3 is 14 amino acids. The CDR3 DNA reads TGTGCCAGCAGTAAGCGGGGGGGCTCTCACGAGCAGTACTTC. Translated: CASSKRGGSHEQYF.

V and J are TRBV5-1 and TRBJ2-2; TRBD2 agrees at 13 bases. This CDR3 has 15 residues. Germline lookup yields CDR1 SGHRS and CDR2 YFSETQ. V shed 4 bases and J 6 bases; nucleotides not matched to a gene: 3. The CDR3 coding sequence is TGCGCCAGCAGCCCAACTAGCGGGGGGGCCGGGGAGCTGTTTTTT. Its protein product is CASSPTSGGAGELFF.

The genes are TRBV10-3 and TRBJ2-7, with 8 bases matching TRBD1. CDR1 is ENHRY and CDR2 is SYGVKD in the germline V gene. The J segment lost 4 bases and the V segment lost 11 bases, leaving 13 bases of the junction unmatched. The CDR3 runs to 14 residues. For the CDR3, the DNA is TGTGCCTCAGGAAGACAGGGGCCAATTTACGAGCAGTACTTC. This gives the protein CASGRQGPIYEQYF.

This sequence joins TRBV4-1 and TRBJ1-4; TRBD1 agrees at 7 bases. The CDR3 length is 14 residues. The V and J ends lost 4 bases and 3 bases, in that order; junction bases with no gene match: 2. Germline loops: CDR1 MGHRA, CDR2 YSYEKL. The CDR3 sequence is CASSLQGPNEKLFF. DNA for the CDR3: TGCGCCAGCAGCCTACAGGGGCCTAATGAAAAACTGTTTTTT.

The chain uses TRBV7-9 and TRBJ1-1; a weak D match, TRBD1 (5 bases). The germline V and J ends were trimmed by 5 bases and 2 bases, with 12 bases remaining between them. Germline CDR1 is SEHNR and CDR2 is FQNEAQ (reference sequence). The CDR3 loop spans 14 amino acids. CDR3 nucleotides: TGTGCCAGCAGCCACGGGACTGCCAACACTGAAGCTTTCTTT. Translation: CASSHGTANTEAFF. Drawing the rest from reference TRBV7-9 and TRBJ1-1, the complete variable domain is DTGVSQNPRHKITKRGQNVTFRCDPISEHNRLYWYRQTLGQGPEFLTYFQNEAQLEKSRLLSDRFSAERPKGSFSTLEIQRTEQGDSAMYLCASSHGTANTEAFFGQGTRLTVV.

Notes on this clone: The junction departs from the called germline gene at one end, perhaps through a read error. The chain is built from TRBV9 and TRBJ1-1; D is unresolved. Germline values: CDR1 SGDLS, CDR2 YYNGEE. This CDR3 comprises 13 residues. The CDR3 spells CASSGAMKTEAFF. Here the CDR3 DNA reads TGTGCCAGCAGCGGGGCCATGAAGACTGAAGCTTTCTTT.

The rearrangement uses TRBV27 and TRBJ2-6, with 7 bases aligning to TRBD1. J was trimmed by 0 bases and V by 5 bases; bases with no gene match: 7. Germline assignment: CDR1 MNHEY and CDR2 SMNVEV (reference sequence). The CDR3 has 17 residues. CDR3 sequence (DNA): TGTGCCAGCAGTAGGGACAGTGTGAGCTCTGGGGCCAACGTCCTGACTTTC. Its protein is CASSRDSVSSGANVLTF.

The chain combines TRBV1 with TRBJ2-7; the table's TRBD1 call for D was not verified on the DNA. TRBV1 is designated a pseudogene. This CDR3 region has 15 residues. The CDR3 region is CTSSHQDRVSYEQYF. The CDR3, as DNA: TGCACCAGCAGCCACCAGGACAGGGTTTCCTACGAGCAGTACTTC.

The rearrangement uses TRBV7-9 and TRBJ1-1, with D possibly being TRBD1 (5 bases). CDR3 length: 16 residues. Germline assignment: CDR1 SEHNR and CDR2 FQNEAQ (reference sequence). V lost 6 bases and J 1 base, leaving 18 bases between the germline ends. This chain's CDR3 is CASRPRTNLGNTEAFF. The CDR3 DNA follows: TGTGCCAGCAGACCTAGGACAAATCTCGGGAACACTGAAGCTTTCTTT.

The chain uses TRBV2 and TRBJ1-2; 8 positions match TRBD1. The CDR3 contains 15 residues. Germline CDR1 SNHLY, CDR2 FYNNEI. Trimming cost V 4 bases and J 7 bases; bases outside gene matches: 11. The CDR3 nucleotides are TGTGCCAGCAGTGGATATCTGGACAGGGAAGGTGGCTACACCTTC. It encodes CASSGYLDREGGYTF.

V is TRBV6-1 and J is TRBJ1-5; D uncertain. With 2 bases removed from V and 4 bases from J, the gap between germline ends came to 12 bases. The CDR3 spans 15 residues. The germline gives CDR1 MNHNS, CDR2 SASEGT. This CDR3 is CASSEQTGVNQPQHF. DNA for the CDR3: TGTGCCAGCAGTGAACAGACCGGGGTGAATCAGCCCCAGCATTTT.

This chain connects TRBV19 to TRBJ2-3; TRBD1 agrees at 7 bases. V was pared by 5 bases and J by 5 bases, with 4 bases of the junction left unmatched. This CDR3 region has 13 residues. Germline V CDR1 and CDR2: LNHDA, SQIVND (reference sequence). The CDR3 is CASSGTGEDTQYF. CDR3 nucleotides: TGTGCCAGTAGTGGTACAGGGGAAGATACGCAGTATTTT.

The rearrangement links TRBV7-6 to TRBJ1-1; D remains unclear. Trimming left V 1 base short and J 1 base short, with 4 bases between. This CDR3 comprises 13 residues. The germline gives CDR1 SGHVS, CDR2 FNYEAQ. This chain's CDR3 is CASSLEQNTEAFF. The CDR3 nucleotides read TGTGCCAGCAGCTTAGAACAGAACACTGAAGCTTTCTTT.

This clone turned up a few times. The chain recombines TRBV6-5 with TRBJ1-2; D is unclear. Germline values: CDR1 MNHEY, CDR2 SVGAGI. Trimming stripped 10 bases from V and 2 bases from J, with 14 bases between. The CDR3 contains 13 residues. The CDR3 coding sequence is TGTGCCACCCGAATTACCCAGAACTATGGCTACACCTTC. Its translation is CATRITQNYGYTF.

This clone was detected only once. The chain couples TRBV6-4 to TRBJ2-2, with 9 bases aligning to TRBD2. This CDR3 contains 15 residues. CDR1 is MRHNA, CDR2 SNTAGT, per germline. Trimming took 5 bases from V and 3 from J; bases not matched to a gene: 4. The CDR3: CASSRTSDYTGELFF. DNA of the CDR3: TGTGCCAGCAGTCGGACTAGCGACTACACCGGGGAGCTGTTTTTT.

V gene TRBV6-5 combines with J gene TRBJ1-3; weak D call: TRBD1 (6 bases). CDR1 is MNHEY and CDR2 is SVGAGI in the germline V gene. V lost 7 bases, J lost 4 bases, and 14 bases lay in between. This CDR3 has 14 amino acids. The chain's CDR3 is CASIKTGTGNTIYF. The CDR3 nucleotides are TGTGCCAGCATTAAAACAGGGACAGGAAACACCATATATTTT.

The gene calls are TRBV28 and TRBJ1-5, with D maybe TRBD1 (5 bases). The ends were cut back, 5 bases at V and 7 bases at J, with 15 bases in the middle. Looked up from germline, CDR1 is MDHEN and CDR2 is SYDVKM. This CDR3 has 14 amino acids. This CDR3 reads CASSVRQLTQPQHF. The CDR3 bases are TGTGCCAGCAGTGTACGACAGCTTACCCAGCCCCAGCATTTT.